The present T cell receptor beta chain was sequenced within a study of OX40 agonist ivuxolimab in advanced cancers. For the study at large: Therapy given before enrollment (anti-PD-1, anti-PD-L1 or anti-CTLA-4) was allowed, and 30% to 50% had some.

The V gene's germline CDR1 is SGHNT and CDR2 YYREEE (reference sequence). The length of the CDR3 is 14 residues. Trimming shortened V by 0 bases and J by 1 base, and 4 bases separated the two germline ends. Sampling times: baseline, cycle 4 day 1, cycle 7 day 1. Sequencing was performed with immunoSEQ multiplex PCR; in TCRdb, only in-frame clones are kept and a portion is missing. The sample includes 80,000 to 100,000 clones, roughly 91% seen only once; the top ten take around 0.3%. The input for sequencing was CD4+ or CD8+ T cells sorted from blood, taken in a trial of the OX40 agonist ivuxolimab. This sequence originates from an adult with an advanced solid tumor such as melanoma, head and neck, liver or kidney cancer. The genes are TRBV5-4 and TRBJ2-2; D not resolved. The chain's CDR3 is CASSLDWNTGELFF. The CDR3 nucleotides read TGTGCCAGCAGCTTGGACTGGAACACCGGGGAGCTGTTTTTT.